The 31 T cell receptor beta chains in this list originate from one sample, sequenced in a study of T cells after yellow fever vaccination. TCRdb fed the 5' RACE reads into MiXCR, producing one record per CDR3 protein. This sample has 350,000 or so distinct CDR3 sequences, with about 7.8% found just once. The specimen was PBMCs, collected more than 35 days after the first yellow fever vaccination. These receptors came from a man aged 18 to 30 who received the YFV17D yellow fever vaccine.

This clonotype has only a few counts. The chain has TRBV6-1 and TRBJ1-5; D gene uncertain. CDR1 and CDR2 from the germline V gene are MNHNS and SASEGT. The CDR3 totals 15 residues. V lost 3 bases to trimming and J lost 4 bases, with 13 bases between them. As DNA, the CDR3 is TGTGCCAGCAGTGAGTACGGAGTGCTAAATCAGCCCCAGCATTTT. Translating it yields CASSEYGVLNQPQHF.

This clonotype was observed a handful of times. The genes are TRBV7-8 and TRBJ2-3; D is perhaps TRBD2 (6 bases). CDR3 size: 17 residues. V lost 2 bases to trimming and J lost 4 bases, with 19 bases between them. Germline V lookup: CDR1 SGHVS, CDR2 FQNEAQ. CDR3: CASSLMWGGVFSDTQYF. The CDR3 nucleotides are TGTGCCAGCAGCTTAATGTGGGGCGGGGTATTTTCAGATACGCAGTATTTT.

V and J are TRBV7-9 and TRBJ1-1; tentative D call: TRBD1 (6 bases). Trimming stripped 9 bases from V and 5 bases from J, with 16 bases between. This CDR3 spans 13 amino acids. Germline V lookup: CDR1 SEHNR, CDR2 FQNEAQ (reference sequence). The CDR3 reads CASEKTGITEAFF. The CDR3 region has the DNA TGTGCCAGTGAAAAAACAGGGATTACTGAAGCTTTCTTT.

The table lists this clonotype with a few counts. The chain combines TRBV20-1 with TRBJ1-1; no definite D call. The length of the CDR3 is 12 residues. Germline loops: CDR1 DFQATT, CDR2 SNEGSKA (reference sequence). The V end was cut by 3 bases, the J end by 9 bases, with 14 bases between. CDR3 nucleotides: TGCAGTGCTAGTGAACAGTCTGGGAAAGCTTTCTTT. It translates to CSASEQSGKAFF.

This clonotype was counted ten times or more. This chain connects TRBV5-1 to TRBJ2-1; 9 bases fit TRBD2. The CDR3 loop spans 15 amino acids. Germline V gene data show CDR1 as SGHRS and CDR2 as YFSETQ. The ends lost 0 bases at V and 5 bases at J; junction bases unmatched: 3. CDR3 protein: CASSLERGAHNEQFF. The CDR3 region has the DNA TGCGCCAGCAGCTTGGAGCGGGGGGCCCACAATGAGCAGTTCTTC.

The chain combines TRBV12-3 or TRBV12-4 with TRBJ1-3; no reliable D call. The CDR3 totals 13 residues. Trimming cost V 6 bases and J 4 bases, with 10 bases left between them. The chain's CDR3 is CASSPLWGNTIYF. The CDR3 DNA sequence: TGTGCCAGCAGCCCCCTCTGGGGAAACACCATATATTTT.

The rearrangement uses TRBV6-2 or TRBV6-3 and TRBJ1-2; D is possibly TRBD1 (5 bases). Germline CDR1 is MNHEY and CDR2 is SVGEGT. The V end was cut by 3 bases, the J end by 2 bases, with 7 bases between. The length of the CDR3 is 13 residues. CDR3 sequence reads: CASSYEGNYGYTF. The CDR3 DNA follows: TGTGCCAGCAGTTATGAGGGGAACTATGGCTACACCTTC.

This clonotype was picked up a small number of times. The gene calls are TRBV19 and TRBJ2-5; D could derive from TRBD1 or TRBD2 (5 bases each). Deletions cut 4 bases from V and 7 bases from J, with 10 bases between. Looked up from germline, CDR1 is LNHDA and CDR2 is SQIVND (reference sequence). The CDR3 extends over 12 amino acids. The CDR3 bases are TGTGCCAGTAGTACGGGACGGGGGACCCAGTACTTC. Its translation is CASSTGRGTQYF.

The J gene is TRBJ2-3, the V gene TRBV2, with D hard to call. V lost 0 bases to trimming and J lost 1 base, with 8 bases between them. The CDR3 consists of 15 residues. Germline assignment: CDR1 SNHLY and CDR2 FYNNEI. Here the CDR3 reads CASSEALARTDTQYF. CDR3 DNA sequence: TGTGCCAGCAGTGAAGCGCTTGCTCGCACAGATACGCAGTATTTT.

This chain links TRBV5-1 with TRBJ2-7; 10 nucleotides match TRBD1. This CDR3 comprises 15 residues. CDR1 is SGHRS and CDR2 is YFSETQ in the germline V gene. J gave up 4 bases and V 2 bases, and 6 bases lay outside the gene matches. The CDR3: CASSFGTGVRYEQYV. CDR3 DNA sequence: TGCGCCAGCAGCTTTGGGACAGGGGTAAGGTACGAGCAGTACGTC.

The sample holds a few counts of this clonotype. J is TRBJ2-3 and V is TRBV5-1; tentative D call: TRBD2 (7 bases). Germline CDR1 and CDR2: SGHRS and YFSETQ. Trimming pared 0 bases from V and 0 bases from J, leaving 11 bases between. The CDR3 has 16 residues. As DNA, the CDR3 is TGCGCCAGCAGCTTGGCGGGGGGCCGAAGCACAGATACGCAGTATTTT. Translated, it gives CASSLAGGRSTDTQYF.

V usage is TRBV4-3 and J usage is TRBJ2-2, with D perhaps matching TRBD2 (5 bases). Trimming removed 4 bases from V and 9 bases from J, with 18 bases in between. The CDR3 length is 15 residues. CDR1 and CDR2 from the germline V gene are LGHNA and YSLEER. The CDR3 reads CASSPWTGSTRELFF. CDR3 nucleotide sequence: TGCGCCAGCAGCCCCTGGACTGGGAGCACTAGGGAGCTGTTTTTT.

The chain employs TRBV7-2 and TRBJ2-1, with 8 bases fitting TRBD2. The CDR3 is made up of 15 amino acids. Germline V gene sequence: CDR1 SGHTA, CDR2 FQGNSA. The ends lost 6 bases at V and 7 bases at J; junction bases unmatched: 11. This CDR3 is CASSPGGGKGNEQFF. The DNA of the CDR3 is TGTGCCAGCAGTCCGGGGGGGGGCAAAGGTAATGAGCAGTTCTTC.

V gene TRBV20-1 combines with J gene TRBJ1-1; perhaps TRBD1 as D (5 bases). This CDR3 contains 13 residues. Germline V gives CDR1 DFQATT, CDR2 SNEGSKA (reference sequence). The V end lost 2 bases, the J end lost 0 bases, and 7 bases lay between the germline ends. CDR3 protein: CSARKDMNTEAFF. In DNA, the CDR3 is TGCAGTGCTAGAAAGGACATGAACACTGAAGCTTTCTTT.

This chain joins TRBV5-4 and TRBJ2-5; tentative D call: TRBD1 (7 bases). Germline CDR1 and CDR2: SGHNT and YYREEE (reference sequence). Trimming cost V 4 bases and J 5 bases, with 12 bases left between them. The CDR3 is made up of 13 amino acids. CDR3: CASSTTGRETQYF. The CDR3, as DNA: TGTGCCAGCAGCACGACAGGGAGGGAGACCCAGTACTTC.

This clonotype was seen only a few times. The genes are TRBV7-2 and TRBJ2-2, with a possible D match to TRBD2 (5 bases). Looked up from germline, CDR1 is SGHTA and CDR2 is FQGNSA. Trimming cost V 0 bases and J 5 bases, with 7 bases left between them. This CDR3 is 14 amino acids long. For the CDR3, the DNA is TGTGCCAGCAGCTTAGCCAGGAGGACCGGGGAGCTGTTTTTT. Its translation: CASSLARRTGELFF.

CDR3 in DNA: TGCGCCAGCAGCCGCTTGGGACCCGGGCGAACTAATGAAAAACTGTTTTTT. Amino acids: CASSRLGPGRTNEKLFF. J is TRBJ1-4 and V is TRBV5-1; weak D call: TRBD1 (5 bases). V dropped 4 bases and J dropped 1 base, with 17 bases sitting between them. Germline CDR1 is SGHRS and CDR2 is YFSETQ. The CDR3 runs 17 residues.

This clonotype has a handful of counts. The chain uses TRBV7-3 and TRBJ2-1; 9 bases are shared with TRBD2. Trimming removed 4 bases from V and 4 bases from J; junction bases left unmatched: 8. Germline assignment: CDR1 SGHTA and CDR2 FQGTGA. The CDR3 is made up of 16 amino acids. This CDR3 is CASSSSSSGGYNEQFF. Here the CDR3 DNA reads TGTGCCAGCAGCTCCTCGAGTAGCGGGGGTTACAATGAGCAGTTCTTC.

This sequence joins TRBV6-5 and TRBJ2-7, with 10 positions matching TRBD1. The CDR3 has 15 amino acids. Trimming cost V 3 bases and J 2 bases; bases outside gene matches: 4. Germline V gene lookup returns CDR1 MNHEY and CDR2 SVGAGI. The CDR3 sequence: CASSYQGTGAYEQYF. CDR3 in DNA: TGTGCCAGCAGTTATCAAGGGACAGGGGCCTACGAGCAGTACTTC.

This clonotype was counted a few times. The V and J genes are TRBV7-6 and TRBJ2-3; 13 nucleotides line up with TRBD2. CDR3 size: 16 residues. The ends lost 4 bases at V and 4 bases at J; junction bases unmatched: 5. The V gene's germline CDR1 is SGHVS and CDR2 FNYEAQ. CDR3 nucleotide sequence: TGTGCCAGCAGCTCCGGACTAGCGGGGGCGTCAGATACGCAGTATTTT. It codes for CASSSGLAGASDTQYF.

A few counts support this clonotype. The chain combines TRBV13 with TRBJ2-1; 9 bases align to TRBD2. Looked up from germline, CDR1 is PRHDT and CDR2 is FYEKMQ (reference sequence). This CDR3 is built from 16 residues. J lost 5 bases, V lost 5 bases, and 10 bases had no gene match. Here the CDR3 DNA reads TGTGCCAGCAGCCCCGATGGGCGGGGGGGTAACAATGAGCAGTTCTTC. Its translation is CASSPDGRGGNNEQFF.

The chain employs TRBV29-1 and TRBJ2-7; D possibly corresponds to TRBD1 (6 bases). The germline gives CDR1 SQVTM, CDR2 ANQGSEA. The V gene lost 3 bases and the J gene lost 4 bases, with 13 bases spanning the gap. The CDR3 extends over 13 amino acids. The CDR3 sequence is CSVEIGTPYEQYF. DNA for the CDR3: TGCAGCGTTGAGATCGGGACACCATACGAGCAGTACTTC.

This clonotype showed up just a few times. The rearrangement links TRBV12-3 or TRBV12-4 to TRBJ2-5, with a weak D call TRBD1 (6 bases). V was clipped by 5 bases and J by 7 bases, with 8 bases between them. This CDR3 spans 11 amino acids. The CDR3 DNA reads TGTGCCAGCAGTGAACAGGGGACCCAGTACTTC. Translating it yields CASSEQGTQYF.

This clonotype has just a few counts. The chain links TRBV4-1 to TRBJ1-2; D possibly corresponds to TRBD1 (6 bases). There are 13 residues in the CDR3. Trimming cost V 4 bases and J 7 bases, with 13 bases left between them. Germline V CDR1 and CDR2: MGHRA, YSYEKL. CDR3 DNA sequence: TGCGCCAGCAGCCCTCTAGGGGGGTCTGGCTACACCTTC. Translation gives CASSPLGGSGYTF.

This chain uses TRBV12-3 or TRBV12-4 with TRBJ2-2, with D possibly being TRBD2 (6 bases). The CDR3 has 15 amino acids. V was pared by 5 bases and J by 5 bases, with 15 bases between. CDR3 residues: CASSLRSGPTGELFF. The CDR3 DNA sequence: TGTGCCAGCAGTCTTCGTAGCGGACCTACCGGGGAGCTGTTTTTT.

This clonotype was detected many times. The CDR3 coding sequence is TGTGCCAGCTCAAGCGCCGGACTCTACGAGGGCTACACCTTC. Translation: CASSSAGLYEGYTF. This rearrangement joins TRBV6-2 or TRBV6-3 to TRBJ1-2; no reliable D call. The CDR3 length is 14 residues. Per the germline V gene, CDR1 is MNHEY and CDR2 is SVGEGT. The V end lost 8 bases, the J end lost 8 bases, and 21 bases lay between the germline ends.

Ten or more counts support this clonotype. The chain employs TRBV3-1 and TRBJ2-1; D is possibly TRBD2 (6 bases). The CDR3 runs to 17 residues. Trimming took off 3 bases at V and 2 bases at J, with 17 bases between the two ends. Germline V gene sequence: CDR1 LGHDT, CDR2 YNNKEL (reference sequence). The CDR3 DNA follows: TGTGCCAGCAGCCAGATCGGGCGGGGCGGGGCCTACAATGAGCAGTTCTTC. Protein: CASSQIGRGGAYNEQFF.

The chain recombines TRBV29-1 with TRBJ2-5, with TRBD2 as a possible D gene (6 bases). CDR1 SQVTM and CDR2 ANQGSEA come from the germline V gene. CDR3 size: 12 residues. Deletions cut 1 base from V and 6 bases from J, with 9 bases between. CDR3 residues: CSVEGGGKTQYF. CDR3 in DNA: TGCAGCGTTGAAGGTGGGGGGAAGACCCAGTACTTC.

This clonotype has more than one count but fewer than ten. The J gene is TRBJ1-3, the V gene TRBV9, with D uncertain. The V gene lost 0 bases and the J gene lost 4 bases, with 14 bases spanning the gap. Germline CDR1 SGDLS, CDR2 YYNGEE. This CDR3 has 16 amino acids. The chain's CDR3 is CASSVGGSARGNTIYF. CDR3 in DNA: TGTGCCAGCAGCGTAGGCGGAAGCGCCCGAGGAAACACCATATATTTT.

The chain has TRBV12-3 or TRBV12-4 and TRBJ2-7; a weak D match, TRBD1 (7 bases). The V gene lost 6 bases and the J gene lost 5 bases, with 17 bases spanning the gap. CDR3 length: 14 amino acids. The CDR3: CASSSLGGGNEQYF. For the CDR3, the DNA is TGTGCCAGCAGCTCCCTAGGAGGGGGCAACGAGCAGTACTTC.

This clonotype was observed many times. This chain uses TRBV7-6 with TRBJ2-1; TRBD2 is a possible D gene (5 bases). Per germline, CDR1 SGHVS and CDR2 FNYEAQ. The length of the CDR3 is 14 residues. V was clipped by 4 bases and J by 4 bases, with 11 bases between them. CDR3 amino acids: CASSSPGLYNEQFF. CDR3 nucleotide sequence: TGTGCCAGCAGCTCCCCCGGACTTTACAATGAGCAGTTCTTC.